This TCR beta chain came from a study of blood T cell repertoires in COVID-19. Across the study: COVID-19 samples, acute and convalescent, were from the United States, Italy and Spain. PBMCs, B-cell-depleted T cells, or T cells were the source of the cDNA or gDNA that made up the material.

The authors' processing: How many nucleated cells were present was estimated from reference gene primer amplification. Sequencing used immunoSEQ multiplex PCR; TCRdb keeps in-frame clones, though not all of them. D and trimming were read from the DNA, whereas the V and J calls and clone size are those reported in that table. This sample has just over 150,000 clones; approximately 91% occur once, and the top ten carry around 2.5%. The sequenced sample was peripheral blood. The clonotype originates from a woman in her 70s with acute or convalescent COVID-19.

CDR3 sequence (DNA): TGTGCCAGCAGTTTAAGGCAGAGGGATGAGCAGTTCTTC. It is translated as CASSLRQRDEQFF. The genes are TRBV12-3 or TRBV12-4 and TRBJ2-1; TRBD2 might be the D (5 bases). Trimming shortened V by 2 bases and J by 8 bases, and 10 bases separated the two germline ends. The CDR3 is 13 residues long.